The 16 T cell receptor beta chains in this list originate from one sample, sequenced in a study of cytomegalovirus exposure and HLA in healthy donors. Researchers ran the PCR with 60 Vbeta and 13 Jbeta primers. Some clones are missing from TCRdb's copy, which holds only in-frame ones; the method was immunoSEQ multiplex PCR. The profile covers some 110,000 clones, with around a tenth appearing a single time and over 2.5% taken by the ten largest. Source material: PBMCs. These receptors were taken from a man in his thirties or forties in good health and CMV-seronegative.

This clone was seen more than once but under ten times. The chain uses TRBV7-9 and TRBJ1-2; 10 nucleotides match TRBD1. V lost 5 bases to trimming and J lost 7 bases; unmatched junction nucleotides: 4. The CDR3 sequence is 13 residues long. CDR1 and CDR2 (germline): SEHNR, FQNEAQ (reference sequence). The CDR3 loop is CASSPGTGVGYTF. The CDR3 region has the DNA TGTGCCAGCAGCCCTGGGACAGGGGTTGGCTACACCTTC.

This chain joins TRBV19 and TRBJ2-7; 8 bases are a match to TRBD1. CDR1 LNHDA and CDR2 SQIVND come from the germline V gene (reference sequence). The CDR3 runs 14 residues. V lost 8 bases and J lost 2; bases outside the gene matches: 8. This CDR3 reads CASSPGQAAYEQYF. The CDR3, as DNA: TGTGCCAGTTCCCCGGGACAGGCCGCCTACGAGCAGTACTTC.

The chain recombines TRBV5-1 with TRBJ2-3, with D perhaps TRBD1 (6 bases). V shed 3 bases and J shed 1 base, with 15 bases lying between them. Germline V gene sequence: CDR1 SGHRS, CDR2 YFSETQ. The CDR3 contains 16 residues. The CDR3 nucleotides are TGCGCCAGCAGCTCACCAGGGGAGAGGGGCACAGATACGCAGTATTTT. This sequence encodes CASSSPGERGTDTQYF.

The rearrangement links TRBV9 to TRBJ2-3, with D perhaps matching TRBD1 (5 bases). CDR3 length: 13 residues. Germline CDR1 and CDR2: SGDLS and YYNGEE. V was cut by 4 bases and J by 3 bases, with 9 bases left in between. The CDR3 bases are TGTGCCAGCAGCCCGCGACAGACAGATACGCAGTATTTT. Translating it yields CASSPRQTDTQYF.

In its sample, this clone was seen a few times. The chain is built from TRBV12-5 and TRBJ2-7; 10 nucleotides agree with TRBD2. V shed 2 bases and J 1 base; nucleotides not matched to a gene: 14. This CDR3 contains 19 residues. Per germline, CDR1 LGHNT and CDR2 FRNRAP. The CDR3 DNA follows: TGTGCTAGTGGTTTGTACGCGGTAGCGGGGGGCCCAAAGTCCTACGAGCAGTACTTC. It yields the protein CASGLYAVAGGPKSYEQYF. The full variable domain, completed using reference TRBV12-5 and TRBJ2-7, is DARVTQTPRHKVTEMGQEVTMRCQPILGHNTVFWYRQTMMQGLELLAYFRNRAPLDDSGMPKDRFSAEMPDATLATLKIQPSEPRDSAVYFCASGLYAVAGGPKSYEQYFGPGTRLTVT.

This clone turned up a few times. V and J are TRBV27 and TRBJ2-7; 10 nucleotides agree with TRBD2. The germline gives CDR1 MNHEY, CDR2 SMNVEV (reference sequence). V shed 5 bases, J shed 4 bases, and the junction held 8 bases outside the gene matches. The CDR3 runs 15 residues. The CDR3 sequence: CASSKKREGEYEQYF. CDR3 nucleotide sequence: TGTGCCAGCAGTAAAAAGCGGGAGGGGGAGTACGAGCAGTACTTC.

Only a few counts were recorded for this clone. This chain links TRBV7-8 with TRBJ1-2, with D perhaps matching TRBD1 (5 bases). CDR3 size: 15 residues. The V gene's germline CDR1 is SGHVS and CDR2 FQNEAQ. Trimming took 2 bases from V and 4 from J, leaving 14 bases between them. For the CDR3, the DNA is TGTGCCAGCAGCTTACCCCGGCAGGGAATCTATGGCTACACCTTC. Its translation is CASSLPRQGIYGYTF.

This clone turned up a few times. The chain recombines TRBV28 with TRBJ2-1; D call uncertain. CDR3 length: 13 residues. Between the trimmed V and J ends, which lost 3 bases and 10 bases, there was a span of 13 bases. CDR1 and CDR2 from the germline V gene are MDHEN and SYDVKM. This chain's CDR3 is CASSLISGQEQFF. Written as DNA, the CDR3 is TGTGCCAGCAGTTTGATATCGGGTCAGGAGCAGTTCTTC.

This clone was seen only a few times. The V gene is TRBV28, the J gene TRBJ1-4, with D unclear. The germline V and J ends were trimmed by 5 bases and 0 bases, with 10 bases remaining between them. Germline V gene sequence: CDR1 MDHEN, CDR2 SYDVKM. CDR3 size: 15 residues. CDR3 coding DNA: TGTGCCAGCAGTCCCGCGGGAGCAACTAATGAAAAACTGTTTTTT. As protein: CASSPAGATNEKLFF.

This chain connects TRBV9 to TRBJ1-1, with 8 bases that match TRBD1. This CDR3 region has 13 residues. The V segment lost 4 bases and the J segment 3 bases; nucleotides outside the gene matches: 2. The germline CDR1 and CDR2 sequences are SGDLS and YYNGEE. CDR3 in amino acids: CASSLTGDTEAFF. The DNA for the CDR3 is TGTGCCAGCAGCCTGACAGGGGACACTGAAGCTTTCTTT.

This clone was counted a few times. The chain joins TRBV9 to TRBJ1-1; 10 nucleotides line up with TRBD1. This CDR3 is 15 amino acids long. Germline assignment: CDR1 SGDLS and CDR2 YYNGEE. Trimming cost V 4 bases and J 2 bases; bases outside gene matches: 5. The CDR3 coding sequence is TGTGCCAGCAGCCCCGGGACAGGGGAAAACACTGAAGCTTTCTTT. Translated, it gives CASSPGTGENTEAFF.

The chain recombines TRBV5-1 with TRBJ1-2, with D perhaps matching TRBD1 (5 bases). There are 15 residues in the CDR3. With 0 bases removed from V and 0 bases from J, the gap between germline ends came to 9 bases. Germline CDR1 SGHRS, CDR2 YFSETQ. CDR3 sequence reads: CASSLGRGTNYGYTF. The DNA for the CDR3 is TGCGCCAGCAGCTTGGGGAGGGGAACTAACTATGGCTACACCTTC.

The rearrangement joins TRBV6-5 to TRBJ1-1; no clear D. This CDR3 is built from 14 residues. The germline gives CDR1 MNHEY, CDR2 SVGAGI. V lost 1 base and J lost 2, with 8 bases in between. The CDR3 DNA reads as TGTGCCAGCAGTTACTTCGGTCCAAACACTGAAGCTTTCTTT. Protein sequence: CASSYFGPNTEAFF.

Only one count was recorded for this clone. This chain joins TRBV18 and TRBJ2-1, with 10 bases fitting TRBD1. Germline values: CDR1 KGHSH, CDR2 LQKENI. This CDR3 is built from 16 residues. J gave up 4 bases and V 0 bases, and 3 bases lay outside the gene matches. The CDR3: CASSPPGTGVYNEQFF. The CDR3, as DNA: TGTGCCAGCTCACCACCGGGGACAGGGGTTTACAATGAGCAGTTCTTC.

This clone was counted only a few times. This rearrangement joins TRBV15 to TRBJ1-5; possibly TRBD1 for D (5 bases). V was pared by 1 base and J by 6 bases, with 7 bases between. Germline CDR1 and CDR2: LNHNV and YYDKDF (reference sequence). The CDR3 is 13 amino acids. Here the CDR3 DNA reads TGTGCCACCAGCAGAGGACAGTTTCAGCCCCAGCATTTT. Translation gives CATSRGQFQPQHF.

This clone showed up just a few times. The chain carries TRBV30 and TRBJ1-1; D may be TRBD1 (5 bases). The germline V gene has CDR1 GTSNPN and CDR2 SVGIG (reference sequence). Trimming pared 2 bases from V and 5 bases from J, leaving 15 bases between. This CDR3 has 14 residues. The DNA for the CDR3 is TGTGCCTGGAGTCCCCGGGGGAAGGTGACTGAAGCTTTCTTT. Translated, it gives CAWSPRGKVTEAFF.